These T cell receptor beta chains were read from a single sample in a study of CD8 T cells in Susac syndrome. TCRdb reprocessed the immunoSEQ multiplex PCR reads with MiXCR, giving one entry per CDR3 protein. The sample holds some 130,000 distinct CDR3 sequences, more than 75% seen once. The sequenced sample was CD8+ T cells from PBMCs. The receptors originated from a human donor with multiple sclerosis. The CDR3 runs from the conserved cysteine through the conserved F or W. Each record gives: J gene, D gene, clone size, V gene, CDR3 DNA, CDR3 protein. The D gene is left open where the match is weak. Expanded clones are given a class, and other clones once, few, many or no size at all.

TRBJ2-7 | - | - | TRBV27 | TGTGCCAGCCATGCCGGGCAGGCGCCTGACGAGCAGTACTTC | CASHAGQAPDEQYF
TRBJ2-2 | - | - | TRBV25-1 | TGTGACCCGAGGGAGCTGTTTTTT | CDPRELFF
TRBJ1-1 | TRBD1 | - | TRBV2 | TGTGCCAGCAGTCCCAGGGAGGGACAGATGAACACTGAAGCTTTCTTT | CASSPREGQMNTEAFF
TRBJ1-1 | - | - | TRBV27 | TGTGCCAGCAGTTCTCGGATAGGATTTAACACTGAAGCTTTCTTT | CASSSRIGFNTEAFF
TRBJ2-1 | TRBD2 | - | TRBV27 | TGTGCCAGCAGATCTTTTAGCGGGAGGCCCGCTCTTTTGGAGTTCTTC | CASRSFSGRPALLEFF
TRBJ2-7 | - | - | TRBV5-1 | TGCGCCAGCAGCTTGGCCGGGTTAGACCAGGGGCTCTACGAGCAGTACTTC | CASSLAGLDQGLYEQYF
TRBJ2-4 | TRBD2 | - | TRBV5-4 | TGTGCCAGCAGCTCCAATCCAGCGGGAGATCAGTACTTC | CASSSNPAGDQYF
TRBJ2-7 | - | - | TRBV5-1 | TGCGCCAGCAGCTTGGCCTCGGGAAACTACGAGCAGTACTTC | CASSLASGNYEQYF
TRBJ2-5 | TRBD2 | few | TRBV4-2 | TGTGCCAGCAGCCGTGGACTAGCGCTCCACACCCAAGAGACCCAGTACTTC | CASSRGLALHTQETQYF
TRBJ2-7 | TRBD1 | - | TRBV4-2 | TGTGCCAGCAGCCAAGAAACAGGGGTCGACGAGCAGTACTTC | CASSQETGVDEQYF
TRBJ1-4 | - | - | TRBV6-5 | TGTGCCAGCAGTTACGGAGGTCGGGAAAAACTGTTTTTT | CASSYGGREKLFF
TRBJ1-1 | - | - | TRBV7-3 | TGTGCCAGCAGCCCCTCAGGGGCCGCGAACACTGAAGCTTTCTTT | CASSPSGAANTEAFF
TRBJ1-2 | - | - | TRBV29-1 | TGCAGCGTTGTAACGGGGGTTTATGGCTACACCTTC | CSVVTGVYGYTF
TRBJ1-1 | - | - | TRBV7-8 | TGTGCCAGCAGCCGCCAGGGGTCTGAAGCTTTCTTT | CASSRQGSEAFF
TRBJ2-2 | TRBD2 | - | TRBV5-4 | TGTGCCAGCAGCTTGGGGCTAGCGGGAGTAACCGGGGAGCTGTTTTTT | CASSLGLAGVTGELFF
TRBJ2-1 | TRBD2 | - | TRBV4-2 | TGTGCCAGCAGCCAAGACGTGGCGGGAGGTTACAATGAGCAGTTCTTC | CASSQDVAGGYNEQFF
TRBJ2-3 | - | - | TRBV11-2 | TGTGCCAGCAGCGGCCCCTTGGATGGTAGCACGAACCCCACAGATACGCAGTATTTT | CASSGPLDGSTNPTDTQYF
TRBJ1-2 | TRBD1 | - | TRBV19 | TGTGCCAGTAGTATCACAGGGGACTATGGCTACACCTTC | CASSITGDYGYTF
TRBJ2-7 | - | - | TRBV19 | TGTGCCAGTAGCCCGGGACAAAACTTCCACGAGCAGTACTTC | CASSPGQNFHEQYF
TRBJ2-1 | - | - | TRBV15 | TGTGCCACCAGCAGACGCGTAGCGGCTGAGCAGTTCTTC | CATSRRVAAEQFF
TRBJ2-2 | - | - | TRBV11-3 | TGTGCCAGCAGCTCTACCCCCGGGAGTGGCACCGGGGAGCTGTTTTTT | CASSSTPGSGTGELFF
TRBJ1-2 | - | - | TRBV6-1 | TGTGCCAGCAGTGACTTCGTGAGTGGCTACACCTTC | CASSDFVSGYTF
TRBJ2-1 | - | - | TRBV5-4 | TGTGCCAGCAGCTTGTTTCTTTACAATGAGCAGTTCTTC | CASSLFLYNEQFF
TRBJ1-5 | TRBD1 | - | TRBV23-1 | TGCGCCAGCAGTCAATCCCGCAGGGGGAATTTCCAGCATCAGCCCCAGCATTTT | CASSQSRRGNFQHQPQHF
TRBJ2-1 | TRBD2 | - | TRBV13 | TGTGCCAGCAGCTCGGGACTAGCGGGAGCTTATGAGCAGTTCTTC | CASSSGLAGAYEQFF
TRBJ2-7 | TRBD1 | - | TRBV12-3/TRBV12-4 | TGTGCCAGCAGTTCAGGGGGCGGAGAGCAGTACTTC | CASSSGGGEQYF
TRBJ2-1 | - | - | TRBV27 | TGTGCCAGCAGTTTAAGGCTATCGCTAGAGCACATTGAGCAGTTCTTC | CASSLRLSLEHIEQFF
TRBJ2-1 | - | - | TRBV30 | TGTGCCTGGAGTGTAAGTTCCCACAATGAGCAGTTCTTC | CAWSVSSHNEQFF
TRBJ1-1 | - | - | TRBV3-1 | TGTGCCAGCAGCCTTGAGCGGAACACTGAAGCTTTCTTT | CASSLERNTEAFF
TRBJ1-2 | - | - | TRBV29-1 | TGCAGCGTTGATAAGGGGCCCCGGGATGGCTACACCTTC | CSVDKGPRDGYTF
TRBJ2-1 | - | - | TRBV18 | TGTGCCAGCTCACCACCGATCACCGGCGGTGAGCAGTTCTTC | CASSPPITGGEQFF
TRBJ2-2 | - | once | TRBV29-1 | TGCAGCGTTGAACAAGTTAACACCGGGGAGCTGTTTTTT | CSVEQVNTGELFF
TRBJ1-1 | TRBD1 | - | TRBV9 | TGTGCCAGCAGCGACACAGGGGATACTGAAGCTTTCTTT | CASSDTGDTEAFF
TRBJ1-1 | - | - | TRBV20-1 | TGCAGTGCTCTATTATTTGACAGCTTGAACACTGAAGCTTTCTTT | CSALLFDSLNTEAFF
TRBJ2-2 | - | - | TRBV2 | TGTGCCAGCATCCTCAGTGGAGAAGTCACCGGGGAGCTGTTTTTT | CASILSGEVTGELFF
TRBJ1-2 | TRBD1 | - | TRBV24-1 | TGTGCCACCAGTGTCGGGACAGGGGGCTACACCTTC | CATSVGTGGYTF